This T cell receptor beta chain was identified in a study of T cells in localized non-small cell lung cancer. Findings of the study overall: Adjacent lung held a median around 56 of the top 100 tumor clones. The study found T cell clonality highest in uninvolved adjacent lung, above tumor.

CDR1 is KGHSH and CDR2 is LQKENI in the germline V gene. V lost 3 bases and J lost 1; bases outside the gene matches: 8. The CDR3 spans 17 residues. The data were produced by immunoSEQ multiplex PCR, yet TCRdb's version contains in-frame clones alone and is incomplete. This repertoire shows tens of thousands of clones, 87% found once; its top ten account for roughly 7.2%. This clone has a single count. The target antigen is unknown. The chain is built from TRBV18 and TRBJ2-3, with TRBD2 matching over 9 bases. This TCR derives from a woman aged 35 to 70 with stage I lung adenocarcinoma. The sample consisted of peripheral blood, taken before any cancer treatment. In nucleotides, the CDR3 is TGTGCCAGCTCACCCCTAAGGACTAGCGAGCGCACAGATACGCAGTATTTT. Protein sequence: CASSPLRTSERTDTQYF.